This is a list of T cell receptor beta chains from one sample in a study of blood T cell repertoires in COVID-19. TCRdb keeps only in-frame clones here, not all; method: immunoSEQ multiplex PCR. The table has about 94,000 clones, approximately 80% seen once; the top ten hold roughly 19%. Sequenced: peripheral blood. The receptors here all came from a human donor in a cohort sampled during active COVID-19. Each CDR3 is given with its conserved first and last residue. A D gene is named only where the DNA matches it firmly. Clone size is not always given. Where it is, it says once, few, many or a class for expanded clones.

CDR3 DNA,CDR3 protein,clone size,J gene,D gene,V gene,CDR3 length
TGTGCCAGCAGCCGGGTTCTGGGGGGCACTGAAGCTTTCTTT,CASSRVLGGTEAFF,.,TRBJ1-1,.,TRBV7-3,14
TGTGCCAGCAGCCCCGGGACAGCTTCTAACTATGGCTACACCTTC,CASSPGTASNYGYTF,few,TRBJ1-2,TRBD1,TRBV7-2,15
TGCGCCAGCAGCCAAGATTGGGTCATCCAGGTCCGCTACAATGAGCAGTTCTTC,CASSQDWVIQVRYNEQFF,.,TRBJ2-1,.,TRBV4-1,18
TGCGCCAGCAGTGTCCACTCCTACGAGCAGTACTTC,CASSVHSYEQYF,.,TRBJ2-7,.,TRBV10-1,12
TGCGCCAGCAGTCAATTCCTCAATAGCAGCGGGAGATGTAAGGGGCAGTACTTC,CASSQFLNSSGRCKGQYF,.,TRBJ2-7,TRBD2,TRBV23-1,18
TGCGCCAGCAGTCTGGGGGCGGTTCGGCCCGCCAACGTCCTGACTTTC,CASSLGAVRPANVLTF,once,TRBJ2-6,.,TRBV23-1,16
TGTGCCAGCAGCCAACGGCTAGCGGGGGGGGAGACCCAGTACTTC,CASSQRLAGGETQYF,.,TRBJ2-5,TRBD2,TRBV3-1/TRBV3-2,15
TGTGCCAGCAGTTCCCGGGACAGGGGCCGTGAGCAGTACTTC,CASSSRDRGREQYF,once,TRBJ2-7,TRBD1,TRBV6-6,14
TGTGCCAGCAGACGCGACTCCAGCTCCTACAATGAGCAGTTCTTC,CASRRDSSSYNEQFF,.,TRBJ2-1,.,TRBV28,15
TGCAGCGTTGAAGGAGCCAAGGGGTACGAGCAGTACTTC,CSVEGAKGYEQYF,.,TRBJ2-7,.,TRBV29-1,13
TGTGCCAGCTCCCCGGGGGACACTGAAGCTTTCTTT,CASSPGDTEAFF,.,TRBJ1-1,.,TRBV18,12
TGTGCCAGCAGCCGGGTTTATCCTAATGAAAAACTGTTTTTT,CASSRVYPNEKLFF,once,TRBJ1-4,.,TRBV6-5,14
TGTGCCAGCAGCTCGCGGGAGAGCTCCTACGAGCAGTACTTC,CASSSRESSYEQYF,.,TRBJ2-7,TRBD2,TRBV5-4,14
TGCAGTGCTAGTCGTAACTCTGGGGCCAACGTCCTGACTTTC,CSASRNSGANVLTF,.,TRBJ2-6,.,TRBV20-1,14
TGTGCCAGCAGCACAGGACAGGGGCGGGTTCAGCCCCAGCATTTT,CASSTGQGRVQPQHF,once,TRBJ1-5,TRBD1,TRBV7-9,15
TGTGCCAGTACCCCGGGAGTGGACAGGGCCGCTGGGGCCAACGTCCTGACTTTC,CASTPGVDRAAGANVLTF,.,TRBJ2-6,TRBD1,TRBV19,18
TGTGCCAGCAGCCGGGGGACAGGGGCGTATGGAAACACCATATATTTT,CASSRGTGAYGNTIYF,.,TRBJ1-3,TRBD1,TRBV5-4,16
TGTGCCAGCACCTCACCACCGGGACACCACAAAAACATTCAGTACTTC,CASTSPPGHHKNIQYF,.,TRBJ2-4,.,TRBV28,16
TGTGCCAGCAGTCCTTGGACAGGGAGGAGTCAGCCCCAGCATTTT,CASSPWTGRSQPQHF,.,TRBJ1-5,TRBD1,TRBV3-1/TRBV3-2,15
TGCACCAGCAGCCCCGGGACTTCTGGGGCCAACGTCCTGACTTTC,CTSSPGTSGANVLTF,once,TRBJ2-6,.,TRBV1,15
TGTGCCAGCAGTTACGGGGGACAGGGGGCGAACACTGAAGCTTTCTTT,CASSYGGQGANTEAFF,.,TRBJ1-1,TRBD1,TRBV6-6,16
TGTGCCAGCAGTCAAAGACTGGGTGAGCAGTTCTTC,CASSQRLGEQFF,.,TRBJ2-1,.,TRBV7-2,12
TGTGCCAGCAGCGTAGGTGAGCGGGGGTACGAGCAGTACTTC,CASSVGERGYEQYF,.,TRBJ2-7,TRBD2,TRBV9,14
TGTGCCAGCAGCTTATCGTCCCTAGCGGGAGATACGCAGTATTTT,CASSLSSLAGDTQYF,.,TRBJ2-3,TRBD2,TRBV11-3,15
TGTGCCAGCAGTTTGGGGAGAGAGGAAAAACTGTTTTTT,CASSLGREEKLFF,.,TRBJ1-4,.,TRBV28,13
TGTGCCAGCAGTCCCGGACTAGCCAAGTCATACGAGCAGTACTTC,CASSPGLAKSYEQYF,.,TRBJ2-7,TRBD2,TRBV3-1/TRBV3-2,15
TGCGCCAGCAGCCAAGGATGGCGGGGGAACACCGGGGAGCTGTTTTTT,CASSQGWRGNTGELFF,once,TRBJ2-2,.,TRBV4-1,16
TGTGCCAGCAGCCCGGACAGTAACTATGGCTACACCTTC,CASSPDSNYGYTF,.,TRBJ1-2,.,TRBV5-4,13
TGTGCCATCAGTGAGTCGGGGGGTAACACTGAAGCTTTCTTT,CAISESGGNTEAFF,once,TRBJ1-1,.,TRBV10-3,14
TGTGCCAGCAGTGAACAGGGGGCCCGGAATGGCTACACCTTC,CASSEQGARNGYTF,.,TRBJ1-2,TRBD1,TRBV6-1,14
TGTGCCAGCAGTCCCTGGACAGGGGAGGGCTCCTACGAGCAGTACTTC,CASSPWTGEGSYEQYF,.,TRBJ2-7,TRBD1,TRBV28,16
TGTGCCTGGAGTCGGGGACTAAATTCACCCCTCCACTTT,CAWSRGLNSPLHF,.,TRBJ1-6,.,TRBV30,13
TGTGCCAGCAGCGCTTCAGGGGGCGTCACTGAAGCTTTCTTT,CASSASGGVTEAFF,.,TRBJ1-1,TRBD1,TRBV9,14
TGTGCCAGCAGTCTGAGCGGGCCGACCTACGAGCAGTACTTC,CASSLSGPTYEQYF,.,TRBJ2-7,.,TRBV28,14
TGTGCCAGCAGTCAACCCGGGAGTGCCGGGGAGCTGTTTTTT,CASSQPGSAGELFF,.,TRBJ2-2,.,TRBV28,14
TGTGCCAGCAGTGCCACAGGGGGCAATCAGCCCCAGCATTTT,CASSATGGNQPQHF,.,TRBJ1-5,TRBD1,TRBV2,14
TGTGCCTGGAGAGACACCACAGGGGGCGACTATGGCTACACCTTC,CAWRDTTGGDYGYTF,.,TRBJ1-2,TRBD1,TRBV30,15
TGTGCCAGCAGGGAGGGAGCAGGGGGCAGTGGCTACACCTTC,CASREGAGGSGYTF,.,TRBJ1-2,TRBD1,TRBV28,14
TGTGCCACCAGTGACTCTCGGGACGCCTTAAGGGGGTACTACGAGCAGTACTTC,CATSDSRDALRGYYEQYF,.,TRBJ2-7,.,TRBV24-1,18
TGTGCCAGCTCACCAGGGACAGGGGCGTACGAGCAGTACTTC,CASSPGTGAYEQYF,.,TRBJ2-7,TRBD1,TRBV18,14
TGCAGCGTTGAAATGACGTTCGGGGTAGCCAAAAACATTCAGTACTTC,CSVEMTFGVAKNIQYF,.,TRBJ2-4,.,TRBV29-1,16
TGTGCCAGCAGCTATGCCCTAGAAGCTTTCTTT,CASSYALEAFF,.,TRBJ1-1,.,TRBV6-5,11
TGCGCCAGCAGCGCCGGGGGTAGAGCAGATACGCAGTATTTT,CASSAGGRADTQYF,.,TRBJ2-3,.,TRBV5-1,14
TGTGCCAGCAGCCAAGAAGGGGGGGGCCCTGGAAACACCATATATTTT,CASSQEGGGPGNTIYF,.,TRBJ1-3,.,TRBV3-1/TRBV3-2,16
TGTGCCATCAGTGACCCCCGAGGGAGGGGGGCCCCCAATGAGCAGTTCTTC,CAISDPRGRGAPNEQFF,once,TRBJ2-1,.,TRBV10-3,17
TGCGCCAGCAGGCTAGCGGGAGGAGCAGATACGCAGTATTTT,CASRLAGGADTQYF,once,TRBJ2-3,TRBD2,TRBV5-1,14
TGTGCCAGCAGATCGGACAGAAGTGGCACTGAAGCTTTCTTT,CASRSDRSGTEAFF,.,TRBJ1-1,.,TRBV11-2,14
TGTGCCACCGGGGACTCCCGCTATGGCTACACCTTC,CATGDSRYGYTF,.,TRBJ1-2,.,TRBV24-1,12
TGTGCCAGCAGTCTCTCTAGCGGGGGGAACTCCTACGAGCAGTACTTC,CASSLSSGGNSYEQYF,.,TRBJ2-7,TRBD2,TRBV28,16
TGTGCCATCAGTGCAGGGCCCGAGACCCAGTACTTC,CAISAGPETQYF,.,TRBJ2-5,.,TRBV10-3,12
TGTGCCAGCAGACTTCTGTCGGGGTATGAGCAGTTCTTC,CASRLLSGYEQFF,.,TRBJ2-1,.,TRBV6-5,13
TGCGCCAGCAGACCCAGACAGGGTCTGGATGAAAAACTGTTTTTT,CASRPRQGLDEKLFF,.,TRBJ1-4,TRBD1,TRBV5-1,15
TGCGCCAGCAGCTTGAACAGGGGCGGGTCTGGCAATGAGCAGTTCTTC,CASSLNRGGSGNEQFF,.,TRBJ2-1,TRBD1,TRBV5-1,16